The subject of this entry is one T cell receptor (beta chain). TCRdb's table, derived via immunoSEQ multiplex PCR, lists solely in-frame clones and lacks some. This repertoire shows more than 95,000 clones, about 91% found once; its top ten account for about 0.31%. These data originate in a study of OX40 agonist ivuxolimab in advanced cancers. Germline V gene lookup returns CDR1 SGHTA and CDR2 FQGNSA. This CDR3 spans 14 amino acids. V was trimmed by 1 base and J by 7 bases, leaving 13 bases between them. The sequencing used CD4+ or CD8+ T cells sorted from blood, collected in a trial of the OX40 agonist ivuxolimab. The TCR sequence derives from an adult with an advanced solid tumor such as melanoma, head and neck, liver or kidney cancer. This chain links TRBV7-2 with TRBJ1-2, with D possibly being TRBD1 (5 bases). The CDR3 nucleotides read TGTGCCAGCAGCTTAGTCACTCGGGGGTCTGGCTACACCTTC. It specifies CASSLVTRGSGYTF.